The rows below give T cell receptor beta chains drawn from one sample of a study of CD8+ T cells in alopecia areata. Assay: immunoSEQ multiplex PCR; the TCRdb copy retains only in-frame clones and omits some. The sample consists of 160,000 or so clones, 45% to 60% of them appearing once. Sequenced here: CD8+ T cells sorted from blood, sampled at week 0. Receptors originate from a human donor with alopecia areata. Both conserved end residues are part of each CDR3. D genes are given only for firm matches. Only some rows state a clone size, as once, few, many or a class for expanded clones.

j_call | clone_size | v_call | d_call | cdr3_aa | cdr3_nt
TRBJ1-2 | . | TRBV5-6 | . | CASSLAGNYGYTF | TGTGCCAGCAGCTTGGCAGGGAACTATGGCTACACCTTC
TRBJ2-3 | . | TRBV7-9 | . | CASRLPNGGPADTQYF | TGTGCCAGCAGGCTCCCGAACGGGGGACCCGCAGATACGCAGTATTTT
TRBJ2-5 | . | TRBV27 | . | CASRRTDQETQYF | TGTGCCAGCAGGCGGACGGATCAAGAGACCCAGTACTTC
TRBJ2-7 | few | TRBV4-3 | . | CASSQESPSLGDEQYF | TGCGCCAGCAGCCAAGAAAGTCCCAGCCTCGGTGACGAGCAGTACTTC
TRBJ2-4 | few | TRBV29-1 | . | CSVVEGNIQYF | TGCAGCGTTGTGGAGGGAAACATTCAGTACTTC
TRBJ2-5 | . | TRBV30 | TRBD1 | CAWRTGSGQETQYF | TGTGCCTGGAGGACAGGGAGTGGGCAAGAGACCCAGTACTTC
TRBJ2-7 | . | TRBV15 | TRBD2 | CATSWTSGEQYF | TGTGCCACCTCTTGGACTAGCGGCGAGCAGTACTTC
TRBJ2-2 | . | TRBV13 | TRBD2 | CASSTGEGHTGELFF | TGTGCCAGCAGCACCGGGGAGGGGCACACCGGGGAGCTGTTTTTT
TRBJ2-5 | . | TRBV25-1 | . | CASSAGEQYF | TGTGCCAGCAGTGCGGGTGAGCAGTACTTC
TRBJ1-2 | few | TRBV12-5 | . | CASGLGRGHPYGYTF | TGTGCTAGTGGTTTGGGGAGGGGACACCCTTATGGCTACACCTTC
TRBJ1-2 | . | TRBV29-1 | . | CSDVGGEIAGYTF | TGCAGCGACGTGGGCGGGGAAATTGCTGGCTACACCTTC
TRBJ1-2 | . | TRBV6-6 | . | CASSYAGGIGYTF | TGTGCCAGCAGTTACGCTGGGGGAATTGGCTACACCTTC
TRBJ2-7 | once | TRBV27 | . | CASTGPAYEQYF | TGTGCCAGCACGGGGCCTGCCTACGAGCAGTACTTC
TRBJ2-2 | few | TRBV5-1 | . | CASLFIGELFF | TGCGCCAGCCTGTTTATCGGGGAGCTGTTTTTT
TRBJ2-3 | . | TRBV5-1 | . | CASHEGFSDTQYF | TGCGCCAGCCATGAGGGGTTTAGTGATACGCAGTATTTT
TRBJ2-7 | . | TRBV27 | . | CASSSSLFYEQYF | TGTGCCAGCAGTTCGTCCCTTTTCTACGAGCAGTACTTC
TRBJ2-5 | . | TRBV27 | . | CASSPFGRDQETQYF | TGTGCCAGCAGTCCCTTTGGCAGGGACCAAGAGACCCAGTACTTC
TRBJ2-3 | . | TRBV6-4 | . | CASSEVPGADTDTQYF | TGTGCCAGCAGTGAAGTACCCGGGGCCGACACAGATACGCAGTATTTT
TRBJ2-7 | . | TRBV29-1 | TRBD2 | CSVPSGGRFEQYF | TGCAGCGTCCCTAGCGGGGGACGTTTCGAGCAGTACTTC
TRBJ1-5 | few | TRBV30 | TRBD1 | CAWSGQGARWGNQPQHF | TGTGCCTGGAGCGGACAGGGGGCGAGGTGGGGCAATCAGCCCCAGCATTTT
TRBJ1-2 | . | TRBV29-1 | . | CSVEDTAGLSYGYTF | TGCAGCGTTGAAGATACAGCAGGGTTGAGCTATGGCTACACCTTC
TRBJ1-2 | . | TRBV29-1 | . | CSVEPPEGRLGGYTF | TGCAGCGTTGAACCACCAGAGGGGAGGCTCGGGGGCTACACCTTC
TRBJ2-3 | few | TRBV28 | . | CASSIADTQYF | TGTGCCAGCAGTATAGCTGATACGCAGTATTTT
TRBJ2-5 | . | TRBV7-9 | . | CASSLDTQYF | TGTGCCAGCAGCTTAGACACCCAGTACTTC
TRBJ2-7 | few | TRBV30 | . | CAWVDSFSYEQYF | TGTGCCTGGGTAGACAGTTTCTCCTACGAGCAGTACTTC
TRBJ2-7 | . | TRBV2 | TRBD1 | CAQTPVTGTYEQYF | TGTGCCCAAACCCCGGTGACAGGGACCTACGAGCAGTACTTC
TRBJ1-2 | . | TRBV9 | . | CASSDESGINGYTF | TGTGCCAGCAGCGATGAGTCAGGAATTAATGGCTACACCTTC
TRBJ2-1 | . | TRBV29-1 | . | CSVRGGSYNEQFF | TGCAGCGTTCGAGGAGGCAGTTACAATGAGCAGTTCTTC
TRBJ1-1 | . | TRBV29-1 | . | CSAPGGAEPEAFF | TGCAGCGCCCCGGGGGGGGCGGAACCTGAAGCTTTCTTT
TRBJ2-3 | few | TRBV9 | . | CASSVADASTDTQYF | TGTGCCAGCAGCGTAGCTGACGCTAGCACAGATACGCAGTATTTT
TRBJ1-1 | . | TRBV4-1 | . | CASSQDSGRVNTEAFF | TGCGCCAGCAGCCAAGATTCGGGCAGGGTGAACACTGAAGCTTTCTTT
TRBJ2-6 | . | TRBV5-1 | . | CASSLTGLLPSGANVLTF | TGCGCCAGCAGCTTGACAGGGCTGCTTCCCTCTGGGGCCAACGTCCTGACTTTC
TRBJ2-3 | . | TRBV30 | . | CAWSAGKSTDTQYF | TGTGCCTGGAGTGCAGGGAAAAGCACAGATACGCAGTATTTT
TRBJ2-4 | few | TRBV4-1 | . | CASSPEDSPHENIQYF | TGCGCCAGCAGCCCCGAGGACAGTCCCCATGAAAACATTCAGTACTTC
TRBJ1-4 | . | TRBV6-5 | . | CASRTEDDANEKLFF | TGTGCCAGCAGGACCGAGGATGACGCTAATGAAAAACTGTTTTTT
TRBJ2-7 | . | TRBV4-1 | . | CASSRPPEEQYF | TGCGCCAGCAGCCGTCCCCCGGAGGAGCAGTACTTC
TRBJ2-7 | . | TRBV2 | TRBD2 | CASSGTSGGAYEQYF | TGTGCCAGCAGTGGGACTAGCGGGGGGGCTTACGAGCAGTACTTC
TRBJ2-7 | few | TRBV9 | TRBD2 | CASSVGVGTTYEQYF | TGTGCCAGCAGCGTAGGTGTAGGGACTACCTACGAGCAGTACTTC
TRBJ1-2 | few | TRBV29-1 | TRBD1 | CSVGPRDSPYGYTF | TGCAGCGTAGGTCCCCGGGACAGCCCCTATGGCTACACCTTC
TRBJ2-1 | . | TRBV25-1 | . | CASSEVGGPSYNEQFF | TGTGCCAGCAGTGAAGTGGGGGGGCCCTCCTACAATGAGCAGTTCTTC
TRBJ1-1 | once | TRBV27 | . | CASSARVNTEAFF | TGTGCCAGCAGTGCGAGGGTGAACACTGAAGCTTTCTTT